Following are 12 T cell receptor beta chains from one sample sequenced in a study of CD8 T cells in Susac syndrome. Reverse transcription of 0.5 to 1 ug RNA was carried out with random hexamers. TCRdb fed the immunoSEQ multiplex PCR reads into MiXCR, producing one record per CDR3 protein. The sample comprises about 130,000 distinct CDR3 sequences, more than 80% of which are singletons, and roughly 0.33% rests with the top ten. The source material was CD8+ T cells from PBMCs. The receptors were sampled from a human donor with multiple sclerosis.

CDR3 bases: TGCGCCAGCAGCCAAGATGGTGGTAGCGTCGACGAGCAGTACTTC. This encodes CASSQDGGSVDEQYF. V is TRBV4-1 and J is TRBJ2-7, with D possibly matching TRBD2 (5 bases). The ends were cut back, 0 bases at V and 5 bases at J, with 14 bases in the middle. CDR1 is MGHRA and CDR2 is YSYEKL in the germline V gene. This CDR3 has 15 amino acids.

J is TRBJ2-5 and V is TRBV5-1, with a weak D call TRBD2 (6 bases). Trimming shortened V by 3 bases and J by 1 base, and 16 bases separated the two germline ends. Germline CDR1 SGHRS, CDR2 YFSETQ. The CDR3 loop spans 16 amino acids. The CDR3 DNA reads TGCGCCAGCAGCTGGAAACGTACCGGGAGCCAAGAGACCCAGTACTTC. It is translated as CASSWKRTGSQETQYF.

The V and J genes are TRBV3-1 and TRBJ2-1, with 10 nucleotides matching TRBD2. The CDR3 contains 15 residues. The junction had 4 bases not matched to a gene; V was cut back by 0 bases and J by 8 bases. CDR1 is LGHDT and CDR2 is YNNKEL in the germline V gene (reference sequence). CDR3 protein: CASSQESGRGYEQFF. For the CDR3, the DNA is TGTGCCAGCAGCCAAGAAAGCGGGAGGGGATATGAGCAGTTCTTC.

The rearrangement joins TRBV12-3 or TRBV12-4 to TRBJ2-6; 9 positions agree with TRBD1. The V and J ends lost 6 bases and 5 bases, in that order; junction bases with no gene match: 14. The CDR3 length is 18 residues. CDR3 nucleotide sequence: TGTGCCAGCAGACCAAACCAACAGGGGGCTGGGCGGGCCAACGTCCTGACTTTC. Protein product: CASRPNQQGAGRANVLTF.

The V and J genes are TRBV12-3 or TRBV12-4 and TRBJ2-5; D unclear. Deletions cut 2 bases from V and 5 bases from J, with 12 bases between. The length of the CDR3 is 14 residues. Written as DNA, the CDR3 is TGTGCCAGCAGTTTATTGGGGTTTCTGGAGACCCAGTACTTC. The encoded protein is CASSLLGFLETQYF.

This chain connects TRBV7-6 to TRBJ2-7; TRBD1 matches at 11 bases. The V gene's germline CDR1 is SGHVS and CDR2 FNYEAQ. The length of the CDR3 is 16 residues. Trimming at V came to 5 bases and at J to 2 bases, leaving 8 bases not matched to a gene. As DNA, the CDR3 is TGTGCCAGCAGCCACGGGGTGGGACAGGGGGCCTACGAGCAGTACTTC. It translates to CASSHGVGQGAYEQYF.

V is TRBV29-1 and J is TRBJ1-2; 10 nucleotides line up with TRBD1. The CDR3 spans 17 residues. Germline-derived CDR1 and CDR2 are SQVTM and ANQGSEA. V lost 6 bases and J lost 8; bases outside the gene matches: 21. The CDR3 DNA is TGCAGCGTCCCCCTGGGGACAGGGGCTATGGGAGGAAAAGGCTACACCTTC. It translates to CSVPLGTGAMGGKGYTF.

The chain carries TRBV7-9 and TRBJ1-5; a possible D gene is TRBD1 (5 bases). The CDR3 is made up of 14 amino acids. Deletions cut 5 bases from V and 5 bases from J, with 13 bases between. Per germline, CDR1 SEHNR and CDR2 FQNEAQ (reference sequence). The CDR3 bases are TGTGCCAGCAGCCCCCGGGGGGGGGATCAGCCCCAGCATTTT. Translating gives CASSPRGGDQPQHF.

The chain uses TRBV15 and TRBJ2-2, with 7 positions matching TRBD2. Trimming at V came to 7 bases and at J to 4 bases, leaving 3 bases not matched to a gene. The length of the CDR3 is 13 residues. From germline, CDR1 is LNHNV and CDR2 YYDKDF (reference sequence). The chain's CDR3 is CATTGGGTGELFF. DNA of the CDR3: TGTGCCACCACGGGCGGGGGCACCGGGGAGCTGTTTTTT.

The V gene is TRBV30, the J gene TRBJ2-1; no definite D call. Looked up from germline, CDR1 is GTSNPN and CDR2 is SVGIG (reference sequence). The CDR3 contains 12 residues. Trimming shortened V by 0 bases and J by 9 bases, and 9 bases separated the two germline ends. CDR3 coding DNA: TGTGCCTGGAGTGTCTCCTCCCTTGAGCAGTTCTTC. Its protein is CAWSVSSLEQFF.

The chain has TRBV5-1 and TRBJ2-5, with D maybe TRBD2 (5 bases). This CDR3 spans 16 amino acids. Germline V lookup: CDR1 SGHRS, CDR2 YFSETQ. V dropped 4 bases and J dropped 5 bases, with 21 bases sitting between them. The CDR3 DNA reads as TGCGCCAGCAGCGTCCGGCGAGGGATTTCTCGCGAGACCCAGTACTTC. Translated, it gives CASSVRRGISRETQYF.

The gene calls are TRBV2 and TRBJ1-5; TRBD1 agrees at 8 bases. After removal of 6 bases from V and 7 bases from J, the junction contained 8 bases not matched to a gene. The CDR3 has 14 amino acids. Germline V gene data show CDR1 as SNHLY and CDR2 as FYNNEI. CDR3 in DNA: TGTGCCAGCAGCTTCGGACAGGGTTACCAGCCCCAGCATTTT. It codes for CASSFGQGYQPQHF. Based on the CDR3 plus reference TRBV2 and TRBJ1-5, the full variable domain is EPEVTQTPSHQVTQMGQEVILRCVPISNHLYFYWYRQILGQKVEFLVSFYNNEISEKSEIFDDQFSVERPDGSNFTLKIRSTKLEDSAMYFCASSFGQGYQPQHFGDGTRLSIL.